Described below is a single T cell receptor (beta chain) sequence and its context. The antigen is undetermined. This entry is derived from a study of post-analysis software for immune sequencing data. Study observations and caveats: In patients, TRBV5-6, TRBV5-1 and TRBV20-1 belonged to roughly 5 TRBV segments found more frequently than in controls.

The CDR3 is 12 residues long. The germline CDR1 and CDR2 sequences are DFQATT and SNEGSKA (reference sequence). Unique molecular identifiers had been added to the TCR beta cDNA libraries. TCRdb re-analysed the PCR reads in MiXCR, keeping a single row per CDR3 protein. The sample records about 770,000 distinct CDR3 sequences, more than 45% being singletons. Sequencing was carried out using blood. This TCR was recovered from a girl aged 5 to 17 with multiple sclerosis. This rearrangement joins TRBV20-1 to TRBJ2-7, with D perhaps matching TRBD1 or TRBD2 (5 bases each). The DNA end lines up better with TRBJ2-5; the J call may be wrong. The CDR3 DNA reads TGCAGTGCTCAAGGGGAGTGGGAGACCCAGTACTTC. This sequence encodes CSAQGEWETQYF.